This T cell receptor (beta chain) was recovered during a study of molecular identifiers for immune sequencing clone quantification. Whole-study context: Replicates involved a five-way split of RNA from approximately 20,000 or 100,000 naive CD8 cells, with sequencing of four.

Preparation of the bulk TCR libraries relied on previously described methods and listed TCR primers. A single record per CDR3 protein comes from TCRdb applying MiXCR to the PCR reads. The sample includes about 320,000 distinct CDR3 sequences, about 22% of them seen just once. Libraries for naive CD8 T cells, which were made from around 20,000 to 1,000,000 sorted cells, drew on 10%, 30% or 50% of the RNA. This clonotype appeared a few times. Sequenced input: naive CD8+ T cells from blood, with Jurkat cell RNA spiked in. Subset indicated: FACS-sorted CD8+CD4-CCR7+CD45RA+ naive T cells. The sequence derives from a human donor in good health. Some libraries in this study had Jurkat cell RNA spiked in.

The CDR3 reads CSALGWGDKDTQYF. CDR3 DNA sequence: TGCAGTGCCCTGGGGTGGGGGGACAAGGATACGCAGTATTTT. The chain has TRBV20-1 and TRBJ2-3; D possibly matches TRBD1 or TRBD2 (6 bases each). V lost 6 bases to trimming and J lost 6 bases, with 19 bases between them. CDR1 is DFQATT and CDR2 is SNEGSKA in the germline V gene (reference sequence). The CDR3 consists of 14 residues.